A selection of T cell receptor beta chains follows, all from one sample in a study of beta chain features in type 1 diabetes. Profiled with immunoSEQ multiplex PCR; TCRdb holds only in-frame clones, not every one. The sample lists 310,000 or so clones; 15% were seen once. The sample taken for sequencing was naive CD4+ T cells from blood. The source of these receptors is a man aged 18 to 35 with type 1 diabetes. The conserved cysteine and the conserved F or W are not part of the CDR3 here. A D gene is named only where the DNA matches it firmly.

TRBJ2-7 TRBV28 NA ASSPVRRDEQY
TRBJ2-5 TRBV9 NA ASSVSSRETQY
TRBJ2-7 TRBV14 TRBD1 ASSLGQTYEQY
TRBJ1-6 TRBV7-2 NA ASSLVPRDSPLH
TRBJ2-6 TRBV11-2 TRBD1 ASSLAPGTGTGANVLT
TRBJ1-1 TRBV30 NA AWSRDPGRSAEAF
TRBJ2-5 TRBV30 NA AWSVIPQGTQY
TRBJ2-3 TRBV30 NA AWMGGLSTDTQY
TRBJ2-7 TRBV30 TRBD1 AWHAKPGQGTYEQY
TRBJ2-7 TRBV6-5 NA ASSYSISGSIYEQY
TRBJ2-3 TRBV7-9 NA ASSWSGDTQY
TRBJ2-6 TRBV11-2 NA ASSPRGSGANVLT
TRBJ1-1 TRBV5-1 NA ASSSHDIVNTEAF
TRBJ1-5 TRBV18 NA ASSPGHSNQPQH
TRBJ2-2 TRBV11-2 TRBD2 ASSFRTSGRRVEGELF
TRBJ2-4 TRBV23-1 TRBD1 ASSPNPGTELAKNIQY
TRBJ1-2 TRBV10-3 TRBD1 AISPMDRDGYT
TRBJ2-1 TRBV28 NA ASSLSSSNNEQF
TRBJ1-5 TRBV19 TRBD1 ASSIVGQLIVRPQH
TRBJ1-5 TRBV6-1 NA ASSEVTWGNQPQH
TRBJ1-2 TRBV30 TRBD1 AWSVRLGTGDGYT
TRBJ2-5 TRBV2 NA ASRPPGLSTETQY
TRBJ2-1 TRBV2 NA ASSSYNEQF
TRBJ2-2 TRBV10-3 NA AISGEWTGELF
TRBJ2-5 TRBV15 NA ATSRPGQETQY
TRBJ2-5 TRBV7-2 TRBD2 ASRGGETQY
TRBJ2-1 TRBV7-9 NA ASSPPGGFLYNEQF
TRBJ2-1 TRBV28 TRBD2 ASRAGTRFHEQF
TRBJ2-1 TRBV7-9 NA ASSLERTFYNEQF
TRBJ2-1 TRBV4-3 NA ASSQDSREVQF
TRBJ2-3 TRBV18 NA ASSPRRRGFTDTQY